This T cell receptor beta chain derives from a study of blood T cells in healthy people across ages. At the level of the study: For every two T cells, template switching captured about one barcoded beta molecule.

On this clonotype itself: A read error may produce the germline difference seen at one junction end.

A second PCR of roughly 7 to 11 cycles used a sample-barcoded 5' primer and a J-beta primer mix. MiXCR, run by TCRdb on the 5' RACE reads, gives a single entry per CDR3 protein. Here the sample spans some 800,000 distinct CDR3 sequences, around 43% being singletons. CDR1 is SGHRS and CDR2 is YFSETQ in the germline V gene. This CDR3 spans 16 amino acids. The receptor's source is a man aged 60 to 69 in good health. The chain joins TRBV5-1 to TRBJ2-7; 9 nucleotides line up with TRBD1. The sample consisted of blood. For the CDR3, the DNA is TGCGCCAGCAGCATGACAGGGGGAGCGAGCTCCGACGAGCAGTACTTC. This encodes CASSMTGGASSDEQYF.